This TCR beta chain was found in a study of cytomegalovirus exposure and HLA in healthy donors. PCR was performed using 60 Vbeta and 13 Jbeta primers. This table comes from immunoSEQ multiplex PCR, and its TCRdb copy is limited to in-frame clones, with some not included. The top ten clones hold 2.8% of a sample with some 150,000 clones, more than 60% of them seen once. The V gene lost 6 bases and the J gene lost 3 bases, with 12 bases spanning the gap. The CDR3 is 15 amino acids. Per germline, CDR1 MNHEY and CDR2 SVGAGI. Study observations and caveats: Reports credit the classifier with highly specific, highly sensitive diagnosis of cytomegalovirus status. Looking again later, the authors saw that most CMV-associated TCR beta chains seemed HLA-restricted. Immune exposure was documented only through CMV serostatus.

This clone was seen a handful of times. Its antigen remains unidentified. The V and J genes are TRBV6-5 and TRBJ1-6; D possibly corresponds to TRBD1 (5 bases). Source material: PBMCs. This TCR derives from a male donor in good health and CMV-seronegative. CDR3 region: CASSGTGDYNSPLHF. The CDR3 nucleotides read TGTGCCAGCAGCGGGACGGGGGACTATAATTCACCCCTCCACTTT.